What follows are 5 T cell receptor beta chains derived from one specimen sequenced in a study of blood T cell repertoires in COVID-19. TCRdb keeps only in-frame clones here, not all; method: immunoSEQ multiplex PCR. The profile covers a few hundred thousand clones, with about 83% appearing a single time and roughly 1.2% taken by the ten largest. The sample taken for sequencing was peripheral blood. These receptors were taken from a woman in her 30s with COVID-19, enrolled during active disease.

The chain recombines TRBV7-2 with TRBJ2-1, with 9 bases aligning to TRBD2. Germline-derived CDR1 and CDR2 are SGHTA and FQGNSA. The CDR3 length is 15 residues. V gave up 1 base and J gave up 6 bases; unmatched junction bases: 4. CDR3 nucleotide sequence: TGTGCCAGCAGCTTAGGGAAAGCGGGAGGCAATGAGCAGTTCTTC. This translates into CASSLGKAGGNEQFF. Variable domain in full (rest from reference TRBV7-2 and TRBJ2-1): GAGVSQSPSNKVTEKGKDVELRCDPISGHTALYWYRQSLGQGLEFLIYFQGNSAPDKSGLPSDRFSAERTGGSVSTLTIQRTQQEDSAVYLCASSLGKAGGNEQFFGPGTRLTVL.

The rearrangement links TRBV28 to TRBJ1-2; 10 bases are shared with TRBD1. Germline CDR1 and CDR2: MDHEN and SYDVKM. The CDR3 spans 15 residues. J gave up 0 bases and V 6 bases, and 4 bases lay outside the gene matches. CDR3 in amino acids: CASRGGTGANYGYTF. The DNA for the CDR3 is TGTGCCAGCAGGGGGGGGACAGGGGCTAACTATGGCTACACCTTC.

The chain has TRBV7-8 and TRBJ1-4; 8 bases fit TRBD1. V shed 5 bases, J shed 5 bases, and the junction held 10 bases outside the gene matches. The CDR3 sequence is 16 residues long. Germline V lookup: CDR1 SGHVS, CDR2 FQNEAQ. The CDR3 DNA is TGTGCCAGCAGCGCTGGACAGGGAGGGGGCAATGAAAAACTGTTTTTT. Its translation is CASSAGQGGGNEKLFF.

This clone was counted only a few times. The CDR3 here is CASSYGLAYQETQYF. CDR3 DNA: TGTGCCAGCAGCTATGGACTAGCGTACCAAGAGACCCAGTACTTC. This sequence joins TRBV28 and TRBJ2-5; 9 bases align to TRBD2. The CDR3 is 15 residues long. V lost 6 bases and J lost 0; bases outside the gene matches: 5. The V gene's germline CDR1 is MDHEN and CDR2 SYDVKM.

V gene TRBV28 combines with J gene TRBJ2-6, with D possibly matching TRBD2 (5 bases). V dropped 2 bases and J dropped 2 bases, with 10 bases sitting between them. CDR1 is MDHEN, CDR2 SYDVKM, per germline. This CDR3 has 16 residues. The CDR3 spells CASSLESGTGANVLTF. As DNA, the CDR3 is TGTGCCAGCAGTTTAGAAAGCGGAACTGGGGCCAACGTCCTGACTTTC.